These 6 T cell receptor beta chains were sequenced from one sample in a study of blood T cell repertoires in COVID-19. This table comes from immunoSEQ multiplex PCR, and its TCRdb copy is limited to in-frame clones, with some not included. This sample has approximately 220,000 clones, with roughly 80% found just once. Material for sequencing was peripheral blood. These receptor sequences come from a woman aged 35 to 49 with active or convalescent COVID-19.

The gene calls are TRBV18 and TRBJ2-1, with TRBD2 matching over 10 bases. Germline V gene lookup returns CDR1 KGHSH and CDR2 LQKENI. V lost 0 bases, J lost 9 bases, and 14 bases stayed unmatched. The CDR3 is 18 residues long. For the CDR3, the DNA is TGTGCCAGCTCACCACCGGGAATAGCGGGAGGCCTCGGGCGTGAGCAGTTCTTC. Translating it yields CASSPPGIAGGLGREQFF.

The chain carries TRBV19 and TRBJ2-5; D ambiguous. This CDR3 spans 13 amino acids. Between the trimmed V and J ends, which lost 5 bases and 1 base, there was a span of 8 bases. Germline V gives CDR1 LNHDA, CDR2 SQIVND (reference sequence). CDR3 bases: TGTGCCAGTAGTGAAGACTCCCAAGAGACCCAGTACTTC. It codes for CASSEDSQETQYF.

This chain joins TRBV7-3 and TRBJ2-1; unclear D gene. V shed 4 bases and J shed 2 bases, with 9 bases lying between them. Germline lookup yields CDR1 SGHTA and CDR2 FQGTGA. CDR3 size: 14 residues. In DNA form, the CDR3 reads TGTGCCAGCAGCTCCACAGCCACCTACAATGAGCAGTTCTTC. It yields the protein CASSSTATYNEQFF.

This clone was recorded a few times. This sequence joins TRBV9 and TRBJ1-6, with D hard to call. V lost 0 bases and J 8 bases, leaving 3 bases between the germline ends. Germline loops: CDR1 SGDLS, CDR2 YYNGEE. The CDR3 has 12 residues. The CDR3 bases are TGTGCCAGCAGCGTAGCGGATTCACCCCTCCACTTT. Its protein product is CASSVADSPLHF.

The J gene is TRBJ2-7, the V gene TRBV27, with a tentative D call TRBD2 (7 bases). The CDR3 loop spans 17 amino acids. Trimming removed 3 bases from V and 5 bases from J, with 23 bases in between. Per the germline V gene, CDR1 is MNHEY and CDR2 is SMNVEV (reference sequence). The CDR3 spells CASSLSPGEGVGHEQYF. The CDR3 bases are TGTGCCAGCAGTTTGTCACCAGGGGAGGGAGTAGGCCACGAGCAGTACTTC.

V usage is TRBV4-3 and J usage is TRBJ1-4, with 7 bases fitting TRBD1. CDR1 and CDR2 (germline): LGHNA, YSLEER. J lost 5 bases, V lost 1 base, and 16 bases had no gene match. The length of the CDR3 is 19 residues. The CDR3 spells CASSQAGAAGGALNEKLFF. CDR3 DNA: TGCGCCAGCAGCCAAGCGGGGGCGGCAGGGGGTGCGCTGAATGAAAAACTGTTTTTT.